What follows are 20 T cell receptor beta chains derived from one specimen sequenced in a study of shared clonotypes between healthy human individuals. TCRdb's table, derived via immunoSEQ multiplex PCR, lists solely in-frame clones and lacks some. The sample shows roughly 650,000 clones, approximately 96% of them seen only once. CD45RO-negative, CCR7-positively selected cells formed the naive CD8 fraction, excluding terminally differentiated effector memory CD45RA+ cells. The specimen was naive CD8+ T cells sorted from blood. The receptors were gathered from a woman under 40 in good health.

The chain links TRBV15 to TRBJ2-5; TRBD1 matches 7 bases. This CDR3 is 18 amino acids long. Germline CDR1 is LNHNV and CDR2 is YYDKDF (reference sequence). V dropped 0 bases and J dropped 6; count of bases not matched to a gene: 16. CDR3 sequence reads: CATSRERGLGHADKTQYF. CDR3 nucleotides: TGTGCCACCAGCAGAGAAAGGGGGCTGGGACACGCGGACAAGACCCAGTACTTC.

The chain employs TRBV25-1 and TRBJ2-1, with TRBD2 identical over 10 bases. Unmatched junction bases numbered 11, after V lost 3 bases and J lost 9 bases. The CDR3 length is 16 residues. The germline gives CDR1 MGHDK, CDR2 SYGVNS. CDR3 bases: TGTGCCAGCAGTGATAGCGGGAGGACGGGGAAGGGTGAGCAGTTCTTC. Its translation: CASSDSGRTGKGEQFF.

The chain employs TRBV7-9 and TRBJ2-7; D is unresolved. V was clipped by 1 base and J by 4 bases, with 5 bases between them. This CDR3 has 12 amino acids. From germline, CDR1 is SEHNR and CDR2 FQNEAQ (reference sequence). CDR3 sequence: CASSLGRYEQYF. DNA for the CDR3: TGTGCCAGCAGCTTAGGACGGTACGAGCAGTACTTC. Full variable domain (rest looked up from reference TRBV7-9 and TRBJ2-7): DTGVSQNPRHKITKRGQNVTFRCDPISEHNRLYWYRQTLGQGPEFLTYFQNEAQLEKSRLLSDRFSAERPKGSFSTLEIQRTEQGDSAMYLCASSLGRYEQYFGPGTRLTVT.

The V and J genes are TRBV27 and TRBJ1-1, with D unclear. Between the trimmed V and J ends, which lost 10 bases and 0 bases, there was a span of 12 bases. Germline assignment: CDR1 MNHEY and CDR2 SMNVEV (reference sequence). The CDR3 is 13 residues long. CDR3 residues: CATKTGMNTEAFF. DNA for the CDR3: TGTGCCACCAAGACCGGCATGAACACTGAAGCTTTCTTT.

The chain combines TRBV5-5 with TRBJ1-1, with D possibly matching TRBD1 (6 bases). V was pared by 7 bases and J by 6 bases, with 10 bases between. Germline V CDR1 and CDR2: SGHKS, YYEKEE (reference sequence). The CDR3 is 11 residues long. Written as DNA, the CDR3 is TGTGCCAGCGTTGGGGGGCCTGAAGCTTTCTTT. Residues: CASVGGPEAFF.

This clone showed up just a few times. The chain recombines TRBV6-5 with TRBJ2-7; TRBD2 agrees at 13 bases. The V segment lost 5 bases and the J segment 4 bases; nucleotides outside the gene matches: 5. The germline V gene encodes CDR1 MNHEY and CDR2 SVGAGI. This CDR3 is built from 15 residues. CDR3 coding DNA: TGTGCCAGCAGTGTGAGACTAGCGGGAGGATACGAGCAGTACTTC. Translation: CASSVRLAGGYEQYF.

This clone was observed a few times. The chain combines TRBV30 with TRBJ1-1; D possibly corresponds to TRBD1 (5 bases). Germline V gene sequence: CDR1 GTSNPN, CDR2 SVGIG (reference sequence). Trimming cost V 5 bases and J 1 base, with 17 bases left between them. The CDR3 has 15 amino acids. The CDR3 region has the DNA TGTGCCTGGCTACAAAACCGGGACTGGAACACTGAAGCTTTCTTT. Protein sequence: CAWLQNRDWNTEAFF.

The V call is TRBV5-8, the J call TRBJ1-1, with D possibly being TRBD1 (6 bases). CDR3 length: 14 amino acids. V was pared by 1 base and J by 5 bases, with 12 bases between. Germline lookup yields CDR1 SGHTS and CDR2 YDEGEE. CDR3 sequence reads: CASSLIGTLTEAFF. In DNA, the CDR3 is TGTGCCAGCAGCTTGATCGGGACACTTACTGAAGCTTTCTTT.

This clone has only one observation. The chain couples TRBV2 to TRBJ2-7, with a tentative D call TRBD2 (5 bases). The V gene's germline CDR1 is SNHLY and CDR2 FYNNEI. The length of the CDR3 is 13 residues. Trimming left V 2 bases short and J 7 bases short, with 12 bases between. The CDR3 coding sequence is TGTGCCAGCAGTGAAATGGCTCCGGGGGAGCAGTACTTC. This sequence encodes CASSEMAPGEQYF.

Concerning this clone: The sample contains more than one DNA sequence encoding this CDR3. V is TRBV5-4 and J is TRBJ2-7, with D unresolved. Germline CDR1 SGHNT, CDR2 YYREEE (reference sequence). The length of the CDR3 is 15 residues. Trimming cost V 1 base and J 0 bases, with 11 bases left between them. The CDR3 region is CASSLYRGSSYEQYF. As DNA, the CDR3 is TGTGCCAGCAGCTTGTATCGCGGTAGCTCCTACGAGCAGTACTTC.

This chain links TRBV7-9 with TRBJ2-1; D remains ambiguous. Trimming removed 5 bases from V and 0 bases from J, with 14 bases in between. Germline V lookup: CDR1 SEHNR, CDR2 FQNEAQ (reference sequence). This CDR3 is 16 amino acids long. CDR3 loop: CASSPQGLSSYNEQFF. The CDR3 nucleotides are TGTGCCAGCAGCCCCCAAGGGCTTAGCTCCTACAATGAGCAGTTCTTC.

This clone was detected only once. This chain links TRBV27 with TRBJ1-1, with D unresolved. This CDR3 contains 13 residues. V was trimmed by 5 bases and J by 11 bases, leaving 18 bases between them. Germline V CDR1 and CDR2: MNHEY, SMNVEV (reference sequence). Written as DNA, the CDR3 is TGTGCCAGCAGTCCCTCTCCCGCAATTGAGGCTTTCTTT. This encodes CASSPSPAIEAFF.

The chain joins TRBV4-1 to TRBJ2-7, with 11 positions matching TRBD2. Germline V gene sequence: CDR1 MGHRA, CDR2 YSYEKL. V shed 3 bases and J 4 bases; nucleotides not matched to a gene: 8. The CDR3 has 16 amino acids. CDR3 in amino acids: CASSHALLAGAYEQYF. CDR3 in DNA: TGCGCCAGCAGCCATGCGTTACTAGCGGGAGCGTACGAGCAGTACTTC.

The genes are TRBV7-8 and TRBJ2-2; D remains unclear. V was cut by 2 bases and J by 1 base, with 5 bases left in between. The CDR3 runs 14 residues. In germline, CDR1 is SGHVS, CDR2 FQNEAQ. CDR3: CASSLSMNTGELFF. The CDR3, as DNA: TGTGCCAGCAGCTTAAGCATGAACACCGGGGAGCTGTTTTTT.

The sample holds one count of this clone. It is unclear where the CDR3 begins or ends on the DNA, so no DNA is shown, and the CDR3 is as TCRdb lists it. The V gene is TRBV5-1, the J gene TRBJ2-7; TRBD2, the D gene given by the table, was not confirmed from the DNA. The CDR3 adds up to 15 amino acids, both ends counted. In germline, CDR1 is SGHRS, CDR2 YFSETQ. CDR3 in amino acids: CASSLVASGSYEQHF.

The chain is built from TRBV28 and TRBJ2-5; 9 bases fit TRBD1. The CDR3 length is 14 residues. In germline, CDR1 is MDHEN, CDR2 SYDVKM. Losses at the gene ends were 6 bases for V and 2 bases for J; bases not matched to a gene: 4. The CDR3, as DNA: TGTGCCAGCAGCCCCGGGACAGGGCAAGAGACCCAGTACTTC. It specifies CASSPGTGQETQYF.

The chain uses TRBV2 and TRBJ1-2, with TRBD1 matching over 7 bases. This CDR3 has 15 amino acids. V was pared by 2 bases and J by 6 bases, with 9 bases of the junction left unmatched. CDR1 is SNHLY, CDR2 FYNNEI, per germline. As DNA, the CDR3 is TGTGCCAGCAGTGAAACTCGCCAGGGGGGTCATGGCTACACCTTC. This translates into CASSETRQGGHGYTF.

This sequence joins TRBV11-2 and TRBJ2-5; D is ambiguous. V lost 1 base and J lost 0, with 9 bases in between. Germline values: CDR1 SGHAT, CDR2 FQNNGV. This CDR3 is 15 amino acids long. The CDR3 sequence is CASSLGLGYQETQYF. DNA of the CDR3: TGTGCCAGCAGCTTAGGATTGGGGTACCAAGAGACCCAGTACTTC.

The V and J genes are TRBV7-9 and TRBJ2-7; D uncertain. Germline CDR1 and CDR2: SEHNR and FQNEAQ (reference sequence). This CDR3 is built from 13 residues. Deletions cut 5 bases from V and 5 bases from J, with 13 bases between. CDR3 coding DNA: TGTGCCAGCAGCCCCACGATTCAAAACGAGCAGTACTTC. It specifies CASSPTIQNEQYF.

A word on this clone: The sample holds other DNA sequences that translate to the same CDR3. CDR3 nucleotides: TGTGCCAGCAGCTTAGACACGGGGTACGAGCAGTACTTC. This codes for CASSLDTGYEQYF. The chain recombines TRBV11-2 with TRBJ2-7; the D gene is possibly TRBD2 (5 bases). Germline V lookup: CDR1 SGHAT, CDR2 FQNNGV. Trimming stripped 0 bases from V and 4 bases from J, with 7 bases between. The CDR3 spans 13 residues.